Listed here are 8 T cell receptor beta chains from one sample, sequenced in a study of kidney transplant recipient with SARS-CoV-2 infection. TCRdb re-analysed the reads in MiXCR, keeping a single row per CDR3 protein. The sample lists about 250,000 distinct CDR3 sequences; 29% were seen once. Sample: a blood sample, taken at baseline and on roughly day 110 from a kidney transplant recipient. The receptors come from a male patient aged 30 to 40 who had COVID-19 and was a kidney transplant recipient. Some T cells may be graft donor cells.

As for this clonotype: With a much larger clone just one base away, this may be a read error. As DNA, the CDR3 is TGTGCCAGCAGCTTTGGGCTTAAGGCTGGAAAGACCTATGGCTACACCTTC. Amino acids: CASSFGLKAGKTYGYTF. This chain joins TRBV11-1 and TRBJ1-2, with unresolved D. This CDR3 spans 17 amino acids. V was cut by 3 bases and J by 4 bases, with 21 bases left in between. Germline-derived CDR1 and CDR2 are SGHAT and FQDESV (reference sequence). Looking up the rest from reference TRBV11-1 and TRBJ1-2 gives the full variable domain: EAEVAQSPRYKITEKSQAVAFWCDPISGHATLYWYRQILGQGPELLVQFQDESVVDDSQLPKDRFSAERLKGVDSTLKIQPAELGDSAMYLCASSFGLKAGKTYGYTFGSGTRLTVV.

This clonotype was seen ten or more times. The V call is TRBV6-6, the J call TRBJ2-1; 8 bases map to TRBD2. The CDR3 length is 16 residues. Per the germline V gene, CDR1 is MNHNY and CDR2 is SVGAGI (reference sequence). With V trimmed by 6 bases and J by 2 bases, 9 bases remained unmatched. CDR3 residues: CASSDFGGRTYNEQFF. CDR3 DNA sequence: TGTGCCAGCAGCGACTTCGGCGGGAGGACCTACAATGAGCAGTTCTTC.

This clonotype was detected ten times or more. The V and J genes are TRBV7-2 and TRBJ1-2; D is undetermined. Trimming cost V 5 bases and J 4 bases, with 23 bases left between them. Looked up from germline, CDR1 is SGHTA and CDR2 is FQGNSA. The CDR3 has 17 residues. This chain's CDR3 is CASSGCLRDGKTYGYTF. In nucleotides, the CDR3 is TGTGCCAGCAGCGGATGCCTCAGAGACGGAAAGACCTATGGCTACACCTTC.

A remark on this clonotype: One base away lies a much larger clone, so this may be a sequencing read error. The V gene is TRBV21-1, the J gene TRBJ2-6; the table gives TRBD1 as D, unverified against the DNA. TRBV21-1 is noted as a pseudogene. The CDR3 totals 18 residues. CDR3 protein: CASRSLIATTKSGQRPDF. DNA of the CDR3: TGTGCCAGCAGATCCCTGATAGCTACAACAAAGTCGGGCCAACGTCCTGACTTC.

The rearrangement links TRBV7-9 to TRBJ2-1; D call uncertain. CDR1 and CDR2 (germline): SEHNR, FQNEAQ (reference sequence). V was clipped by 4 bases and J by 2 bases, with 15 bases between them. CDR3 size: 16 residues. The CDR3 loop is CASSSPGWRTYNEQFF. DNA of the CDR3: TGTGCCAGCAGCTCGCCCGGGTGGAGAACCTACAATGAGCAGTTCTTC.

The CDR3 nucleotides read TGTGCCACCGAAGGGGGAGACACAGATACGCAGTATTTT. This encodes CATEGGDTDTQYF. This rearrangement joins TRBV24-1 to TRBJ2-3; the D gene is possibly TRBD1 (6 bases). The CDR3 has 13 residues. The ends were cut back, 9 bases at V and 2 bases at J, with 11 bases in the middle. Germline values: CDR1 KGHDR, CDR2 SFDVKD.

Remarks on this clonotype: This may be a read error, as it is one base from a much larger clone. The chain links TRBV11-2 to TRBJ1-1, with TRBD1 as a possible D gene (5 bases). V lost 8 bases to trimming and J lost 11 bases, with 24 bases between them. From germline, CDR1 is SGHAT and CDR2 FQNNGV. The CDR3 totals 14 residues. The CDR3 DNA is TGTGCCAGCGGCCAAACGCGGACAATCGAACGGGCTTTCTTT. As protein: CASGQTRTIERAFF.

This clonotype has at least ten counts. The rearrangement joins TRBV2 to TRBJ1-1; perhaps TRBD1 as D (5 bases). Germline CDR1 reads SNHLY; CDR2 reads FYNNEI. This CDR3 spans 14 amino acids. Trimming took off 8 bases at V and 7 bases at J, with 20 bases between the two ends. The CDR3 is CASLVQRGDGEAFF. The CDR3 DNA sequence: TGTGCCAGCCTCGTTCAGAGGGGCGATGGTGAAGCTTTCTTT.